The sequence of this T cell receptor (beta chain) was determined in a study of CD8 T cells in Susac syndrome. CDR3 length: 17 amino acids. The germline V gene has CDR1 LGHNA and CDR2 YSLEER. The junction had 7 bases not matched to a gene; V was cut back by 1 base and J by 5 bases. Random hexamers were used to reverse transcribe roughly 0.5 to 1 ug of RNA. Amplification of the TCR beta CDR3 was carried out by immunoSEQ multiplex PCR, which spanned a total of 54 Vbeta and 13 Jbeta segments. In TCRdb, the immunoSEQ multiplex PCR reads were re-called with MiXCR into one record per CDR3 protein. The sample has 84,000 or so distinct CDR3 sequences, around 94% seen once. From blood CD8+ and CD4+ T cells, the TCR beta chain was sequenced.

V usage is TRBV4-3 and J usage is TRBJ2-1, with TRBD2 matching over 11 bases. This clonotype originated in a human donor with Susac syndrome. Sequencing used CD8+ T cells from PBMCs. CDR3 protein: CASSQGVLAGENNEQFF. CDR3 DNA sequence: TGCGCCAGCAGCCAAGGGGTACTAGCGGGAGAGAACAATGAGCAGTTCTTC.